The subject of this entry is one T cell receptor (beta chain). Antigen: not known. Profiling relied on immunoSEQ multiplex PCR, and the TCRdb table lists in-frame clones only, not all of them. Of about 160,000 clones listed, less than 90% are singletons. This sample is part of a study of radiation and T cells in renal cell carcinoma. Overall study: Nephrectomy followed 15 Gy stereotactic body radiation by 4 weeks. The study, taken as a whole, reports: From baseline, blood top tumor clonotypes peaked at 2 weeks post-radiation.

The time point is: baseline pretreatment blood. Described treatment: 15 Gy SBRT to primary tumor, nephrectomy 4 weeks later. Clear cell pathology was present in this patient's renal cell carcinoma. Trimming took 7 bases from V and 5 from J; bases not matched to a gene: 6. Germline lookup yields CDR1 SGHNT and CDR2 YYREEE (reference sequence). The CDR3 is made up of 13 amino acids. The specimen comprised blood, sampled from a patient whose treatment included radiotherapy and nephrectomy. The TCR originated in a woman aged 70 to 79 with renal cell carcinoma. The chain couples TRBV5-4 to TRBJ2-5; 9 bases fit TRBD1. The chain's CDR3 is CASGGQGSETQYF. In nucleotides, the CDR3 is TGTGCCAGCGGCGGACAGGGGTCGGAGACCCAGTACTTC.